The source of this T cell receptor beta chain is a study of cytomegalovirus exposure and HLA in healthy donors (dated by TCRdb to 2016 to 2017). About the investigation overall: An earlier analysis of several hundred of the donors reported approximately 270 Gb of sequence data and around 120 million unique TCR beta sequences from some 180 million T cells. Class I and class II HLA loci were covered by the typing at four-digit resolution. Rather than drawing on any new phenotypic data, the later analysis identified candidate immune exposures from TCR beta sequences and the way those sequences occurred across donors. Donor age, sex, ethnicity and CMV serostatus were collected together with the repertoire data. All discovery cohort repertoires had been generated on a single sequencing platform. Among around 400 genotyped donors of the cohort, an average of around 220,000 unique TCR beta nucleotide sequences was sequenced per donor, of which roughly 17% were non-productive. Approximately 330 gigabases of sequencing data and around 85 million unique TCR sequences made up an early release that covered about 640 HLA-typed donors. Of the 300 to 400 genotyped donors, approximately 82% fell in the genetic ancestry cluster associated with self-reported Caucasian donors. The study combined high-throughput TCR immunosequencing, statistical association of individual TCRs with disease status, and machine learning to predict cytomegalovirus infection status. Roughly five DR-DQ haplotypes were treated as single units for association and clustering because of strong linkage in the cohort. A later analysis re-analyzed previously published TCR beta repertoires from hundreds of donors and added high-resolution HLA genotyping to study TCR occurrence patterns. The aim of the study was to test whether cataloging public T cell receptors could identify signatures of past pathogen exposure. The T cell repertoires of roughly 660 subjects were profiled by immunosequencing and related to cytomegalovirus serostatus. An earlier analysis of 587 of the donors used high-throughput TCR beta sequencing to judge whether each TCR beta V gene segment behaved as functional or pseudogenic. The number of donors typed differed by locus, with 629-630 for A, B, C, DRB1 and DQB1, around 560 for DQA1, 600 to 610 for DPA1, and some 450 for DPB1. A later genetic analysis used genome-wide SNP genotypes for about three fifths of the 666 donors, treating that subset as a discovery cohort. Along with the roughly 710-subject first cohort, a separate validation cohort of over a hundred different subjects was used.

V is pared back by 3 bases and J by 4 bases, with 7 bases lying between the germline termini. CDR1 MDHEN and CDR2 SYDVKM are derived from the germline V gene. Inclusive of the bounding cysteine and phenylalanine, the CDR3 is 12 residues long. Only the CDR3 DNA stays, 36 bases, in frame from base 1. The paper's findings and limits, for the study overall: Presence/absence analyses assumed roughly uniform sequencing depth across donors, an assumption that may not hold. HLA typing was unavailable for some donors at each locus, so association tests used only the typed subset. The 87-base-pair reads could not distinguish some IMGT-functional V segments, including TRBV6-2 and TRBV6-3, so those segments were excluded. The sequencing pipeline was judged likely to have produced a cluster of highly shared sequence variants as a technical artifact. Most CMV-associated TCR beta chains appeared to be HLA-restricted in a later analysis, and the HLA associations seemed to be driven largely by CMV exposure. A later genetic analysis associated a missense DCLRE1C variant with V-gene and J-gene trimming of TCR beta chains, and an independent cohort replicated the association. According to a later analysis, TCR association rates differed among HLA loci, with DRB1 alleles showing the most associated TCRs and HLA-C alleles showing the fewest. In a later genetic analysis, fewer N-insertions in productive TCRs were reported among donors in an Asian-associated ancestry cluster than the roughly 700-donor mean. A further reported finding was that TCR beta sequences accurately predicted the HLA-A and HLA-B alleles for most subjects in the first cohort. In both the original and validation cohorts, the classifier was reported to diagnose cytomegalovirus status with high specificity and sensitivity. Compared with equally common non-associated chains, HLA-associated TCR beta chains in a later analysis were more clonally expanded and had lower generation probabilities. The authors suggested that the approach could potentially be generalized to other disease states and immunological phenotypes. Correlated functional status among segregating V segments might be attributable to linkage disequilibrium, but an unknown experimental factor could not be ruled out. Most TCR sequences were observed very rarely across donors, whereas some public TCRs were present in many individuals. When HLA alleles, especially DR and DQ, strongly co-occurred, TCR associations were difficult to assign to individual alleles. A total of 150 to 200 TCR beta chains were listed by the study as associated with cytomegalovirus. Because counts were too low, around 17 rarely observed V segments, including chromosome 9 orphons, were left out of the earlier analysis of roughly 600 of the donors. At a false discovery rate of 0.05, a later analysis linked approximately 18,000 TCR beta sequences to specific HLA alleles. Immune exposure information for the cohort was limited to CMV serostatus. A few of the identified cytomegalovirus-associated TCR beta chains were confirmed in vitro to be specific for cytomegalovirus antigens. In an earlier analysis of approximately 590 of the donors, most TCR beta V segments appeared in productive rearrangements about 90% or about 30% of the time, broadly matching IMGT annotations. This cohort had only TCR beta chains sequenced, and the lack of alpha or paired-chain data limited which features could be detected. According to a later analysis, parvovirus B19, influenza, CMV and Epstein-Barr virus appeared linked to several top co-occurrence clusters.

In regard to this clone: Its specific antigen is unknown. No quality values exist for individual bases; no much larger clone is one base distant.

Libraries were prepared through the immunoSEQ multiplex PCR assay. For the multiplex PCR, a mixture combining 60 forward primers for TCR Vbeta segments and 13 reverse primers for TCR Jbeta segments was used. Amplification of the CDR3 region of rearranged TCR beta genes was performed with a multiplex PCR assay on genomic DNA. On the Illumina HiSeq System, the amplified TCR beta libraries were sequenced as 87-base-pair reads. The published analysis was carried out like this. A later analysis tallied 70 million to 100 million unique TCR beta chains across the 550 to 850 repertoires, and about 10 million of those chains were shared by two or more donors. Raw reads were error-corrected and collapsed into unique sequences by a nearest-neighbor algorithm in which closely related sequences were merged to remove PCR and sequencing errors. V, D and J gene segments were assigned by aligning CDR3 sequences to IMGT reference sequences. For a sequence to be retained, a match of at least six nucleotides to both a V gene segment and a J gene segment was required. A rearrangement was called productive if the CDR3 had no stop codons and remained in frame with V and J, and every other rearrangement was called non-productive. Following IMGT convention, CDR3 was defined as the stretch from the second conserved V-encoded cysteine up to the conserved J-encoded phenylalanine. The earlier analysis of approximately 590 of the donors excluded any sequence lacking an unambiguous match to a single V gene segment. In an earlier analysis of some 590 of the donors, V segments were called functional above 56.7% productive rearrangements and were called segregating when the between-donor standard deviation exceeded 5%. To diagnose cytomegalovirus status from the catalog of TCR beta chain sequences, a statistical classification framework was built. In a later analysis, TCR nucleotide sequences were compared against IMGT/GENE-DB human TR gene sequences so that V and J genes could be assigned. In a later analysis, CDR3 sequences and most-parsimonious VDJ recombination scenarios were assigned using the TCRdist pipeline. In a later analysis, every TCR beta chain was defined by the combination of its CDR3 amino acid sequence and its V-gene family, and reads without a unique V-gene family were dropped. To address suspected cross-contamination and a sequencing artifact, a later analysis removed under 600 highly shared, low-generation-probability nucleotide sequences. In a later analysis, a clonal expansion index for each public chain was calculated from normalized within-repertoire ranks of inferred template counts. Generation probabilities in a later analysis came from a VDJ recombination model fitted to out-of-frame rearrangements, and those results were checked against IGoR. In a later analysis, TCR-TCR, TCR-HLA and TCR-CMV co-occurrence was scored with hypergeometric tests, and a repertoire-size bias correction was applied to TCR pairs. False discovery rates were estimated in a later analysis by permuting HLA or CMV assignments 20 times. A later analysis grouped co-occurring TCRs with DBSCAN, adding TCRdist sequence similarity when clustering within HLA-allele-positive subsets. For co-occurrence clustering, repertoires with fewer than 30,000 or more than 120,000 public chains were excluded, along with roughly five repertoires with anomalous nucleotide sharing. Here the immuneACCESS table is served through TCRdb, limited to in-frame sequences with V and J called. Missing clones are a known gap in these copies; in checked studies unresolved V genes cover under half, and the rest lacks a known reason. From that table come the V and J calls and clone size; the DNA was used to work out D and trimming. This sample lists 250,000 to 350,000 clones; about 80% were detected once. About 0.3% of the sample goes to the ten largest clones.

The cohort comprised more than 550 healthy bone marrow donors. At the time of sampling, every cohort member was nominally healthy, though immune exposures that went unrecorded were likely present. The donor tested CMV seronegative and was one of the 352 seronegative cohort members. A peripheral blood sample was collected from each donor, and TCR beta sequencing was performed on peripheral blood mononuclear cells. Genomic DNA was extracted from the blood cell samples with the Qiagen DNeasy Blood Extraction Kit. The chain is assembled from TRBV28 and TRBJ2-7; a confident D gene designation cannot be given. This receptor was identified in a girl between 2 and 10 years old in good health and CMV-seronegative. Sequencing was done on a sample of PBMCs. At the DNA level, the sequence is TGTGCCAGCAGTTTCGGTCGTTACGAGCAGTACTTC. This gives the protein CASSFGRYEQYF.